The sequence of this TCR beta chain was determined in a study of blood T cell repertoires in COVID-19. Across the study: Acute and convalescent COVID-19 samples came from the United States, Italy and Spain. Nucleic acid was either cDNA or gDNA, and it came from T cells, B-cell-depleted T cells, or PBMCs.

Trimming left V 7 bases short and J 10 bases short, with 14 bases between. This CDR3 spans 12 amino acids. Everyone who took part was roughly 18 to 100 years old, and they came from some 23 US areas. The authors' processing: Amplification with reference gene primers provided the estimates of nucleated cell counts. Profiled with immunoSEQ multiplex PCR; TCRdb holds only in-frame clones, not every one. V and J calls and clone size come straight from that table; D and trimming were deduced from the DNA. Of about 57,000 clones in the sample, roughly 80% were seen once. The source material was PBMCs or T cells enriched from blood (not recorded which). The source of this sequence is a woman aged 40 to 50 with acute COVID-19. The rearrangement links TRBV12-3 or TRBV12-4 to TRBJ2-1; a weak D match, TRBD1 (5 bases). CDR3 sequence (DNA): TGTGCCAGCAATGGGGCGTCGGACGAGCAGTTCTTC. Protein sequence: CASNGASDEQFF.